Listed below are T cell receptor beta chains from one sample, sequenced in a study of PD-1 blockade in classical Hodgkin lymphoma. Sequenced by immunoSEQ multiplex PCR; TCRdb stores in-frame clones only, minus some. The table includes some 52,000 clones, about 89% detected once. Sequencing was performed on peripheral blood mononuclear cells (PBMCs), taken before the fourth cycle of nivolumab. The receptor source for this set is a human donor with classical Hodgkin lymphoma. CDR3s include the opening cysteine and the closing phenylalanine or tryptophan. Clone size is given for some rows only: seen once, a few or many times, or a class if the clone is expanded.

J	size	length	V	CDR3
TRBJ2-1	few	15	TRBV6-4	CASSVSGGAGNEQFF
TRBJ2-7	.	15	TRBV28	CASSQGQGYSYEQYF
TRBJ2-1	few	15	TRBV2	CASSELAGGYNEQFF
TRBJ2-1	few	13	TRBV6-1	CASSVLQGMGQFF
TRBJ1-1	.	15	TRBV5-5	CASSFRREPKTEAFF
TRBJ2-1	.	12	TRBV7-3	CASSQTGAEQFF
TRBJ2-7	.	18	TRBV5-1	CASSLASASETFFYEQYF
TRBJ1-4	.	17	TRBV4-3	CASSQARGYGANEKLFF
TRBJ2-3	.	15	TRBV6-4	CASSPKAGETDTQYF
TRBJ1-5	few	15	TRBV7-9	CASSSDPYSNQPQHF
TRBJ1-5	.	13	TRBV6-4	CASSEAPRMAQHF
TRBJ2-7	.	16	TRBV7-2	CASTAGRGVKPYEQYF
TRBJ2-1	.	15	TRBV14	CASSPSGLASNEQFF
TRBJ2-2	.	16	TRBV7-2	CASSLGPRTGDGELFF
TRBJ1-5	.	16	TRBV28	CASSFPGTGNNQPQHF
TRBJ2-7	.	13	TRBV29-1	CSVGQGDSYEQYF
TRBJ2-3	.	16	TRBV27	CASSQTSGRETDTQYF
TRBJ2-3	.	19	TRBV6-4	CASSHTGTSGGISTDTQYF
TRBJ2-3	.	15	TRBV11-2	CASSPGLAGEDTQYF
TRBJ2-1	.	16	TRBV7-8	CASSPRGTGTYNEQFF
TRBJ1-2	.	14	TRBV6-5	CASRTGGRDYGYTF
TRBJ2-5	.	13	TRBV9	CASSAYLGETQYF
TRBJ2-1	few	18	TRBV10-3	CAISGQTGLAGTRNEQFF
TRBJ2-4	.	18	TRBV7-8	CASSLESAGVVSKNIQYF
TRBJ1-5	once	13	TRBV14	CASSLAGNQPQHF
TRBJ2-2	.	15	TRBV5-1	CASSLVGGHTGELFF
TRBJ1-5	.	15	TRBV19	CASSIGTGGGQPQHF
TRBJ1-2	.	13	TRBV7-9	CASSAQDSYGYTF
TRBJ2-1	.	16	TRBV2	CASSASRFSSYNEQFF
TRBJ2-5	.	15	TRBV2	CASRRLAGGQETQYF
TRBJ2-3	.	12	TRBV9	CASSVVGDTQYF
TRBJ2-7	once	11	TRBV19	CASSIRDEQYF
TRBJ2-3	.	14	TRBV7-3	CATSRSGSSDTQYF
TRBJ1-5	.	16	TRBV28	CASTPHGQGEGQPQHF
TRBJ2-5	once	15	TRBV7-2	CASSLVWAPQETQYF
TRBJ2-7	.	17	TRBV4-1	CASSTGSRALTGVEQYF
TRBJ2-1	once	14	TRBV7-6	CASRAGGLTNEQFF
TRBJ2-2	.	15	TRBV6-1	CASRGLAGSTGELFF
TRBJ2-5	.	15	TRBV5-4	CASSPVGARQETQYF
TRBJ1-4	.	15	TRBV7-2	CASSPGRGINEKLFF
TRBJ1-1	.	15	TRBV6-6	CASSYSTSVNTEAFF
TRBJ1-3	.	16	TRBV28	CASSGAEQILGNTIYF
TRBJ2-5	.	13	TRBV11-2	CASSLDGEETQYF
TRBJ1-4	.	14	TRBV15	CATTSGTTNEKLFF
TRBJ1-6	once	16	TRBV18	CASSPRVRGGDSPLHF
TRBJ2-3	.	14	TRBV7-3	CASSLGGVADTQYF